This TCR beta chain was observed in a study of cytomegalovirus exposure and HLA in healthy donors. Overall study findings and caveats: In a later analysis, most CMV-associated TCR beta chains appeared HLA-restricted. Most likely, a cluster of highly shared sequence variants arose as a sequencing artifact.

With 60 Vbeta and 13 Jbeta primers, the PCR was carried out. TCRdb keeps only in-frame clones here, not all; method: immunoSEQ multiplex PCR. Among tens of thousands of clones listed, approximately 72% were seen once. Worth noting for this clone: Its specificity is not known.

The receptor comes from a woman in her thirties or forties in good health and CMV-seropositive. Sequencing was carried out using PBMCs.

DNA of the CDR3: TGTGCCATCAGTGTTAGACAGCCGGAAGGCTACACCTTC. It translates to CAISVRQPEGYTF. V is TRBV10-3 and J is TRBJ1-2; D possibly corresponds to TRBD1 (5 bases). The germline V gene has CDR1 ENHRY and CDR2 SYGVKD. Trimming cost V 4 bases and J 8 bases, with 14 bases left between them. The CDR3 has 13 residues.